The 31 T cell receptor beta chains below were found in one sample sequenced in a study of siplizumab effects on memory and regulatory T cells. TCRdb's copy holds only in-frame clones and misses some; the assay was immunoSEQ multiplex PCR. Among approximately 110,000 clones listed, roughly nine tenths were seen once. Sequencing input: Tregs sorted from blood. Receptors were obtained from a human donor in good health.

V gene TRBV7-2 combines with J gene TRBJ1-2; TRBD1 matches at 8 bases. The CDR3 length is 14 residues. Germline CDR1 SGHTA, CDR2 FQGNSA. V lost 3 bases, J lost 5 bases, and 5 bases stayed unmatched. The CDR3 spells CASSLTGVIYGYTF. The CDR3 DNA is TGTGCCAGCAGCTTGACAGGGGTCATTTATGGCTACACCTTC.

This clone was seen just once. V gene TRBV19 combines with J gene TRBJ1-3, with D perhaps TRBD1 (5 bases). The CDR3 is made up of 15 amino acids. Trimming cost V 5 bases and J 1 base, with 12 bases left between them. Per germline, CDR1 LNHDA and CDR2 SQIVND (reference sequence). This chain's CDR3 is CASSVGGGSGNTIYF. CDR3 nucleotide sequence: TGTGCCAGTAGTGTCGGGGGGGGTTCTGGAAACACCATATATTTT.

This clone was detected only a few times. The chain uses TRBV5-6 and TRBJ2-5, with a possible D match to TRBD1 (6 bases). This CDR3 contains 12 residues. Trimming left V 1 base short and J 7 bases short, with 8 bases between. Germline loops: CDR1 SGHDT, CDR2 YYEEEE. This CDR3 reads CASSLKGGTQYF. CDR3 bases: TGTGCCAGCAGCTTGAAAGGGGGGACCCAGTACTTC.

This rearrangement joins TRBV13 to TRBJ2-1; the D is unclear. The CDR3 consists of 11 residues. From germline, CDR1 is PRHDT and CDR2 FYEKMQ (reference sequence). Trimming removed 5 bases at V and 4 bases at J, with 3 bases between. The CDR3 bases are TGTGCCAGCAGCCAATACAATGAGCAGTTCTTC. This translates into CASSQYNEQFF.

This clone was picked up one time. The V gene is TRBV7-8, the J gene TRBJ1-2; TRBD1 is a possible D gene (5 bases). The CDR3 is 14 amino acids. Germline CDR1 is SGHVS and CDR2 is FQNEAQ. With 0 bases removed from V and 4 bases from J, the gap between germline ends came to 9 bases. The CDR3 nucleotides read TGTGCCAGCAGCTTAGCTCTGGGGCCCTATGGCTACACCTTC. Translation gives CASSLALGPYGYTF.

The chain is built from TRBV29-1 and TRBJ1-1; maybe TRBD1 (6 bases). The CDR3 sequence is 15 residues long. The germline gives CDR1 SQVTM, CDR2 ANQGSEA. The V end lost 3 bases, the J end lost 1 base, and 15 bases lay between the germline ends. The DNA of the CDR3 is TGCAGCGTTGACTTATCGGGGGCGGCGAACACTGAAGCTTTCTTT. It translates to CSVDLSGAANTEAFF.

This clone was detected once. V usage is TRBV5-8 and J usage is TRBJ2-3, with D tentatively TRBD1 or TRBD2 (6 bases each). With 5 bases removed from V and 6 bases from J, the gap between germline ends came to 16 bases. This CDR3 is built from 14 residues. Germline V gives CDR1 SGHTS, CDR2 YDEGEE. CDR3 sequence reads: CASSLAGGVDTQYF. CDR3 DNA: TGTGCCAGCAGTCTAGCCGGGGGCGTGGATACGCAGTATTTT.

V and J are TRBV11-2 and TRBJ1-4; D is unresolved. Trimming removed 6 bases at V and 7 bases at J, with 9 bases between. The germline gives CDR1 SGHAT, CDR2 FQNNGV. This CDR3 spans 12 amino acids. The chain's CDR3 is CASRTKTEKLFF. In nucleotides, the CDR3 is TGTGCCAGCAGGACGAAGACTGAAAAACTGTTTTTT. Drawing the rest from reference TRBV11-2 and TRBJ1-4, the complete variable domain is EAGVAQSPRYKIIEKRQSVAFWCNPISGHATLYWYQQILGQGPKLLIQFQNNGVVDDSQLPKDRFSAERLKGVDSTLKIQPAKLEDSAVYLCASRTKTEKLFFGSGTQLSVL.

In nucleotides, the CDR3 is TGTGCCAGCAGCCCGGACAGCAATCAGCCCCAGCATTTT. Translation gives CASSPDSNQPQHF. The rearrangement links TRBV5-8 to TRBJ1-5; the D is unclear. Trimming stripped 4 bases from V and 1 base from J, with 6 bases between. Germline CDR1 and CDR2: SGHTS and YDEGEE. There are 13 residues in the CDR3. The whole variable domain, remainder taken from reference TRBV5-8 and TRBJ1-5, is EAGVTQSPTHLIKTRGQQATLRCSPISGHTSVYWYQQALGLGLQFLLWYDEGEERNRGNFPPRFSGRQFPNYSSELNVNALELEDSALYLCASSPDSNQPQHFGDGTRLSIL.

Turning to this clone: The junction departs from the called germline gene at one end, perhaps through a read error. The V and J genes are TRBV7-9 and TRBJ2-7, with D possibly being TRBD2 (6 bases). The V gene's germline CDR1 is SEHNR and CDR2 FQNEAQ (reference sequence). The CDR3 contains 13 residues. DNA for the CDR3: TGTGCCAGCAGCTTAGGTATCTCGGGAGACAAAGCCTTC. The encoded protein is CASSLGISGDKAF.

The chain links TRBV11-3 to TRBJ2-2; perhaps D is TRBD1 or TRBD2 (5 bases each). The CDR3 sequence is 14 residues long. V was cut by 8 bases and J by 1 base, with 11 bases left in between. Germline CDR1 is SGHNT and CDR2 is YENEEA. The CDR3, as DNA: TGTGCCAGCCGGGACGGACTGAACACCGGGGAGCTGTTTTTT. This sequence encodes CASRDGLNTGELFF.

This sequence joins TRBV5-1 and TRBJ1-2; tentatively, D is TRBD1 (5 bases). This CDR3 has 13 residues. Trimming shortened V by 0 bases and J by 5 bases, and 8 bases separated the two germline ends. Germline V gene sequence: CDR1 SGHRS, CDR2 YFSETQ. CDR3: CASSLVQGYGYTF. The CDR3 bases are TGCGCCAGCAGCTTGGTGCAGGGTTATGGCTACACCTTC.

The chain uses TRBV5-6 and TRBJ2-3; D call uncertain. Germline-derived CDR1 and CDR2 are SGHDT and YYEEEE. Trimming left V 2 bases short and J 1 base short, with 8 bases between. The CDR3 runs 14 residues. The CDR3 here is CASSLPSRTDTQYF. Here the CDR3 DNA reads TGTGCCAGCAGCTTACCCTCCCGCACAGATACGCAGTATTTT.

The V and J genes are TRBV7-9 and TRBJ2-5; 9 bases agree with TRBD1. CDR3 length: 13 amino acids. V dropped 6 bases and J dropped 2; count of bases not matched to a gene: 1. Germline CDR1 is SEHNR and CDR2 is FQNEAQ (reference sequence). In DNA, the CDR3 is TGTGCCAGCAGACAGGGGGCTCAAGAGACCCAGTACTTC. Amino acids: CASRQGAQETQYF. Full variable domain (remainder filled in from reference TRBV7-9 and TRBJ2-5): DTGVSQNPRHKITKRGQNVTFRCDPISEHNRLYWYRQTLGQGPEFLTYFQNEAQLEKSRLLSDRFSAERPKGSFSTLEIQRTEQGDSAMYLCASRQGAQETQYFGPGTRLLVL.

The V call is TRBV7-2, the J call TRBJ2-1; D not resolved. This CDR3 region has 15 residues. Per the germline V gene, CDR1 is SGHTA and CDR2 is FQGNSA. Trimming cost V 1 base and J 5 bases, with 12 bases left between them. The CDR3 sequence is CASSLVVGGNNEQFF. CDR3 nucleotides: TGTGCCAGCAGCTTAGTGGTTGGTGGTAACAATGAGCAGTTCTTC.

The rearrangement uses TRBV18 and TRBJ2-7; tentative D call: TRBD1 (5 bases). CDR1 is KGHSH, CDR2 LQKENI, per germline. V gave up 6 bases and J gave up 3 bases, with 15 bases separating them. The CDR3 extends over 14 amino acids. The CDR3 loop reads CASSSGHPYYEQYF. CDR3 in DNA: TGTGCCAGCTCCTCTGGACACCCCTACTACGAGCAGTACTTC. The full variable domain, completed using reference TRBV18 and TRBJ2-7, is NAGVMQNPRHLVRRRGQEARLRCSPMKGHSHVYWYRQLPEEGLKFMVYLQKENIIDESGMPKERFSAEFPKEGPSILRIQQVVRGDSAAYFCASSSGHPYYEQYFGPGTRLTVT.

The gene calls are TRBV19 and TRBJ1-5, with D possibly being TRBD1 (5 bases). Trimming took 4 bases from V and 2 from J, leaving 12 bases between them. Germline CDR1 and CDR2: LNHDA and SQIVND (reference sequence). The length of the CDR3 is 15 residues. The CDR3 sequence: CASSTGRAGNQPQHF. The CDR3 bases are TGTGCCAGTAGTACAGGGCGGGCGGGCAATCAGCCCCAGCATTTT.

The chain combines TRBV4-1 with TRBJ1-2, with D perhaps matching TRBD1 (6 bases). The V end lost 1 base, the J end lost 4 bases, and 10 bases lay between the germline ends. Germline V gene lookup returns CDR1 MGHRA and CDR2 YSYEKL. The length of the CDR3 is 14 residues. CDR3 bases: TGCGCCAGCAGCCAAGGGACAGCGATCTATGGCTACACCTTC. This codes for CASSQGTAIYGYTF.

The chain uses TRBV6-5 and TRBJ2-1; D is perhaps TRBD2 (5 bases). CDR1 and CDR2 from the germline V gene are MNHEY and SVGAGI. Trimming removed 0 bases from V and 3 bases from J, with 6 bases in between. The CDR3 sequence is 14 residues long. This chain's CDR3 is CASSYSGVYNEQFF. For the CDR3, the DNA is TGTGCCAGCAGTTACTCCGGGGTCTACAATGAGCAGTTCTTC.

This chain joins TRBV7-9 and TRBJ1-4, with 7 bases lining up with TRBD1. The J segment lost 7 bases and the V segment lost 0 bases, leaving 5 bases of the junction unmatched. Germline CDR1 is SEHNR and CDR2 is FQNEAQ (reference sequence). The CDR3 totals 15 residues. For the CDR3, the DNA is TGTGCCAGCAGCTTAGCGCAAACAGGGGTTGAAAAACTGTTTTTT. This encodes CASSLAQTGVEKLFF.

This CDR3 is CASSSPGQGQPQHF. The CDR3 DNA reads TGTGCCAGCAGCTCCCCGGGACAGGGTCAGCCCCAGCATTTT. The V and J genes are TRBV5-5 and TRBJ1-5; 9 nucleotides agree with TRBD1. Germline loops: CDR1 SGHKS, CDR2 YYEKEE (reference sequence). V gave up 3 bases and J gave up 6 bases; unmatched junction bases: 4. The CDR3 runs to 14 residues.

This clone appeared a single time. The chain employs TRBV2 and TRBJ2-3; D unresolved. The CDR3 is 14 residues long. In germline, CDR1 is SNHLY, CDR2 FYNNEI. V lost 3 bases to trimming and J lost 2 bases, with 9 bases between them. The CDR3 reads CASSDGGFTDTQYF. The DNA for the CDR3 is TGTGCCAGCAGTGATGGCGGATTCACAGATACGCAGTATTTT.

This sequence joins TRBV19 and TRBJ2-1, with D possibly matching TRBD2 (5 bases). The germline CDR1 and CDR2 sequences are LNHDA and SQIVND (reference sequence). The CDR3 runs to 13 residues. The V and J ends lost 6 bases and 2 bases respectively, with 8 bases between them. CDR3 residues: CASRKAAYNEQFF. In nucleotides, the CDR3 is TGTGCCAGTAGGAAAGCGGCCTACAATGAGCAGTTCTTC. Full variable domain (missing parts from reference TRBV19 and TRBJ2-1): DGGITQSPKYLFRKEGQNVTLSCEQNLNHDAMYWYRQDPGQGLRLIYYSQIVNDFQKGDIAEGYSVSREKKESFPLTVTSAQKNPTAFYLCASRKAAYNEQFFGPGTRLTVL.

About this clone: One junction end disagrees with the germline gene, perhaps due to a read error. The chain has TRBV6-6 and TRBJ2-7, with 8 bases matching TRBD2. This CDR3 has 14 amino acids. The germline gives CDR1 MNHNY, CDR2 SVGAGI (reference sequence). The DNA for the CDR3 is TGTGCCACCAGTCGAGCGGGAGAGATCTACGAGCAGTACTTC. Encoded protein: CATSRAGEIYEQYF.

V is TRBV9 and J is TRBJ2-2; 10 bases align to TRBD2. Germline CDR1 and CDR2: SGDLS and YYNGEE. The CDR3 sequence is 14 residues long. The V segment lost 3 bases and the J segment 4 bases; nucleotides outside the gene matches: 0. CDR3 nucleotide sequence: TGTGCCAGCAGCGCTAGCGGGAGCACCGGGGAGCTGTTTTTT. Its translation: CASSASGSTGELFF.

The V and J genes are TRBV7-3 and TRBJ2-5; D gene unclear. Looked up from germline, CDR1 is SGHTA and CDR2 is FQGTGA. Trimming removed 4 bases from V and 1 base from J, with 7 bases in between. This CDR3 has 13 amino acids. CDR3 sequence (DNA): TGTGCCAGCAGCTCCTCCCCCCAAGAGACCCAGTACTTC. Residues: CASSSSPQETQYF.

The CDR3 protein is CASSQVGAAYEQYF. The CDR3 DNA reads as TGTGCCAGCAGCCAAGTGGGGGCCGCGTACGAGCAGTACTTC. V and J are TRBV13 and TRBJ2-7, with TRBD1 as a possible D gene (6 bases). Germline V gives CDR1 PRHDT, CDR2 FYEKMQ (reference sequence). V was pared by 5 bases and J by 4 bases, with 15 bases between. The CDR3 is made up of 14 amino acids.

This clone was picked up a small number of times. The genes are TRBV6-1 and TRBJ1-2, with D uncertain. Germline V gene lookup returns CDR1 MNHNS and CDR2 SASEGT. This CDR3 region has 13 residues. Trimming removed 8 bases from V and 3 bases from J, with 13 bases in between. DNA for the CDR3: TGTGCCAGCTCTATGGACTCTTACTATGGCTACACCTTC. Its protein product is CASSMDSYYGYTF.

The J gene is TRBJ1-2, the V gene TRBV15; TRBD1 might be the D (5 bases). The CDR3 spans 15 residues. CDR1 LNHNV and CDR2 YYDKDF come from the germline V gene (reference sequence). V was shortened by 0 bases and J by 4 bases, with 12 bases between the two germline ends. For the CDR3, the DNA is TGTGCCACCAGCAGAGATCCGGGGCGGGTCTATGGCTACACCTTC. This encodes CATSRDPGRVYGYTF.

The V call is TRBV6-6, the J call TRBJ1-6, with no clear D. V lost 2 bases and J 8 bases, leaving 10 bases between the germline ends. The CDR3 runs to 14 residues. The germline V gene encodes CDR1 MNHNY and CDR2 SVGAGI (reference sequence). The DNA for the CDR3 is TGTGCCAGCAGTTACGGGCAGATCGATTCACCCCTCCACTTT. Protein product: CASSYGQIDSPLHF.

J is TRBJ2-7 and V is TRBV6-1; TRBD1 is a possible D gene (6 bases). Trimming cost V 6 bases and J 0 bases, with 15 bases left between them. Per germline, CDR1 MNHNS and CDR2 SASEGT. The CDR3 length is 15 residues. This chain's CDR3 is CASRRLQGRSYEQYF. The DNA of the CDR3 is TGTGCCAGCAGGCGACTTCAGGGGCGCTCCTACGAGCAGTACTTC.